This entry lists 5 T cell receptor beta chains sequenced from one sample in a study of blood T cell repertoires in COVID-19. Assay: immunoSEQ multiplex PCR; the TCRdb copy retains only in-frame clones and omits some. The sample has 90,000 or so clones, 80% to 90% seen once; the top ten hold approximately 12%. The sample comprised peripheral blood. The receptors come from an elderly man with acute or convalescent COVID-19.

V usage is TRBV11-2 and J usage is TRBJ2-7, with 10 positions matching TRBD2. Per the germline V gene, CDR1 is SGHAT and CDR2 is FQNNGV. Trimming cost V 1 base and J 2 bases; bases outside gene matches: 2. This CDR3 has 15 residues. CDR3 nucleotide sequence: TGTGCCAGCAGCTTAGCGACTAGCGGGCCCTACGAGCAGTACTTC. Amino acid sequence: CASSLATSGPYEQYF.

The CDR3 is CASSTPGGGNSPLHF. CDR3 DNA sequence: TGTGCCAGTAGTACCCCCGGGGGTGGAAACTCACCCCTCCACTTT. This chain connects TRBV19 to TRBJ1-6, with D possibly TRBD1 on 5 matching bases. The CDR3 length is 15 residues. The germline gives CDR1 LNHDA, CDR2 SQIVND (reference sequence). V gave up 4 bases and J gave up 10 bases, with 17 bases separating them.

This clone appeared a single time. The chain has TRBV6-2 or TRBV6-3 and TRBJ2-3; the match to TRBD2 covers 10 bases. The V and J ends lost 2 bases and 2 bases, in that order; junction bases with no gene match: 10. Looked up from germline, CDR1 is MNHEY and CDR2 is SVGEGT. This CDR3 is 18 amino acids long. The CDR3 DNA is TGTGCCAGCAGTTACCCCTCTAGCGGGAGTTACCCCACAGATACGCAGTATTTT. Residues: CASSYPSSGSYPTDTQYF.

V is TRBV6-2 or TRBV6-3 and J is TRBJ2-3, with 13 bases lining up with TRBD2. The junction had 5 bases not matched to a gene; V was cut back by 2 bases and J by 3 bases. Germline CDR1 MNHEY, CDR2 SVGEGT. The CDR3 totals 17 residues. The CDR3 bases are TGTGCCAGCAGTTACACCGGACTAGCGGGAGCAACAGATACGCAGTATTTT. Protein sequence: CASSYTGLAGATDTQYF.

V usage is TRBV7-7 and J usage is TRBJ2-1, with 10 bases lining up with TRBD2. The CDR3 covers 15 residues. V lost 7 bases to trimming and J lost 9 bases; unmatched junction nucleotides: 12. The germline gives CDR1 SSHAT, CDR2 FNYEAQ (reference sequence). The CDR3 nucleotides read TGTGCCAGCACCCCACTTAGCGGGGGGCCCATTGAGCAGTTCTTC. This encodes CASTPLSGGPIEQFF.